This T cell receptor (beta chain) derives from a study of blood T cells in healthy people across ages. For the study at large: About one barcoded TCR beta cDNA was captured per two T cells.

Germline CDR1 and CDR2: LGHNA and YSLEER. Trimming at V came to 3 bases and at J to 8 bases, leaving 12 bases not matched to a gene. CDR3 length: 16 residues. The authors drew approximately 9 milliliters of peripheral blood from each donor. Primed by a sample-barcoded 5' primer and a J-beta primer mix, a second PCR proceeded for 7 to 11 cycles. One entry per CDR3 protein results from TCRdb running MiXCR on the 5' RACE reads. The sample yields about 830,000 distinct CDR3 sequences, around two thirds seen once. Material: blood. The TCR was taken from a man aged 30 to 45 in good health. The chain links TRBV4-3 to TRBJ2-3; 9 bases are a match to TRBD2. CDR3 sequence (DNA): TGCGCCAGCAGCCAGGCGGGGGGGCTGGGAGCGGGTACGCAGTATTTT. As protein: CASSQAGGLGAGTQYF.